One sample yielded the 30 T cell receptor beta chains listed below, sequenced in a study of post-analysis software for immune sequencing data. General study results and limits: Five or six TRBV segments were significantly more frequent in patients than in controls. TRBV5-6, TRBV5-1 and TRBV20-1 were among these segments.

These TCRs are of unknown antigen specificity. Tagging with unique molecular identifiers was a feature of the TCR beta cDNA libraries. TCRdb re-called the PCR reads through MiXCR, storing one row per CDR3 protein. This sample carries some 370,000 distinct CDR3 sequences, approximately 38% of them seen once, and the ten largest clones take roughly 13%. Sample: blood. Source of these receptors: a girl under 18 with multiple sclerosis.

The chain couples TRBV6-5 to TRBJ1-2; D is possibly TRBD1 (5 bases). Looked up from germline, CDR1 is MNHEY and CDR2 is SVGAGI. V lost 6 bases, J lost 3 bases, and 20 bases lay in between. The CDR3 runs 16 residues. CDR3 loop: CASSRGGAGLDYGYTF. The DNA for the CDR3 is TGTGCCAGCAGCCGAGGCGGGGCGGGGCTCGACTATGGCTACACCTTC.

The chain recombines TRBV6-6 with TRBJ1-5; D is undetermined. The V gene's germline CDR1 is MNHNY and CDR2 SVGAGI (reference sequence). The CDR3 totals 15 residues. Trimming shortened V by 6 bases and J by 4 bases, and 16 bases separated the two germline ends. In nucleotides, the CDR3 is TGTGCCAGCAGGACGACCCAGACCGGGAATCAGCCCCAGCATTTT. It yields the protein CASRTTQTGNQPQHF.

This clonotype appeared a few times. V usage is TRBV12-3 or TRBV12-4 and J usage is TRBJ2-1; 11 nucleotides align to TRBD1. This CDR3 contains 16 residues. Trimming cost V 6 bases and J 8 bases; bases outside gene matches: 12. This CDR3 is CASSPSRDRGVYEQFF. In nucleotides, the CDR3 is TGTGCCAGCAGCCCAAGCCGGGACAGGGGGGTGTATGAGCAGTTCTTC.

At least ten counts were recorded for this clonotype. CDR3 in DNA: TGTGCCAGCAGTTACTCGGGCGGGGGGCTCCCCTACGAGCAGTACTTC. It translates to CASSYSGGGLPYEQYF. The V gene is TRBV6-6, the J gene TRBJ2-7; 8 bases are a match to TRBD2. The germline CDR1 and CDR2 sequences are MNHNY and SVGAGI (reference sequence). Losses at the gene ends were 0 bases for V and 2 bases for J; bases not matched to a gene: 6. This CDR3 has 16 amino acids.

V and J are TRBV19 and TRBJ2-7, with 9 positions matching TRBD1. The V and J ends lost 4 bases and 3 bases, in that order; junction bases with no gene match: 10. CDR3 length equals 16 residues. Germline V gene lookup returns CDR1 LNHDA and CDR2 SQIVND (reference sequence). This CDR3 is CASSTFGTGNDYEQYF. CDR3 bases: TGTGCCAGTAGTACGTTCGGGACAGGGAACGACTACGAGCAGTACTTC.

The V and J genes are TRBV4-1 and TRBJ2-5; a weak D match, TRBD1 (6 bases). The CDR3 contains 15 residues. The V and J ends lost 4 bases and 2 bases respectively, with 14 bases between them. Germline loops: CDR1 MGHRA, CDR2 YSYEKL. The CDR3 nucleotides are TGCGCCAGCAGCCCTGCCCGGGACATTCAAGAGACCCAGTACTTC. Protein product: CASSPARDIQETQYF.

The J gene is TRBJ1-6, the V gene TRBV27; D gene ambiguous. The germline V and J ends were trimmed by 1 base and 8 bases, with 9 bases remaining between them. The CDR3 is made up of 14 amino acids. The germline V gene has CDR1 MNHEY and CDR2 SMNVEV (reference sequence). CDR3 sequence reads: CASSLLLLDSPLHF. The DNA for the CDR3 is TGTGCCAGCAGTTTATTACTGCTGGATTCACCCCTCCACTTT.

This clonotype appeared a few times. The chain links TRBV4-1 to TRBJ2-5, with no clear D. Trimming took off 1 base at V and 4 bases at J, with 7 bases between the two ends. In germline, CDR1 is MGHRA, CDR2 YSYEKL. The CDR3 has 13 residues. CDR3 bases: TGCGCCAGCAGCCAAGGAACCCGAGAGACCCAGTACTTC. Protein product: CASSQGTRETQYF.

The chain is built from TRBV5-1 and TRBJ2-7; tentative D call: TRBD2 (6 bases). Germline values: CDR1 SGHRS, CDR2 YFSETQ. Trimming stripped 5 bases from V and 1 base from J, with 19 bases between. The CDR3 sequence is 16 residues long. In nucleotides, the CDR3 is TGCGCCAGCAGAGGAGGGGAAACCCTTTTATCCTACGAGCAGTACTTC. Its translation is CASRGGETLLSYEQYF.

The chain uses TRBV6-5 and TRBJ1-1, with a possible D match to TRBD1 (5 bases). V was cut by 4 bases and J by 4 bases, with 16 bases left in between. Germline lookup yields CDR1 MNHEY and CDR2 SVGAGI. This CDR3 spans 15 amino acids. The DNA of the CDR3 is TGTGCCAGCAGTTCCCGGGGCCTATGGTCCACTGAAGCTTTCTTT. The encoded protein is CASSSRGLWSTEAFF.

The rearrangement uses TRBV6-2 or TRBV6-3 and TRBJ1-2; no definite D call. This CDR3 is built from 12 residues. Germline values: CDR1 MNHEY, CDR2 SVGEGT. Trimming stripped 6 bases from V and 5 bases from J, with 10 bases between. The DNA of the CDR3 is TGTGCCAGCAGACCCGCGGGTTATGGCTACACCTTC. It specifies CASRPAGYGYTF.

This chain joins TRBV7-8 and TRBJ1-5, with a tentative D call TRBD1 (5 bases). Trimming stripped 4 bases from V and 6 bases from J, with 10 bases between. CDR3 size: 13 residues. Germline loops: CDR1 SGHVS, CDR2 FQNEAQ. CDR3 in DNA: TGTGCCAGCAGCTCAGAACAGGCTCAGCCCCAGCATTTT. Amino acid sequence: CASSSEQAQPQHF.

This clonotype appeared many times. The CDR3 sequence is CASSLVAGVLETQYF. In DNA, the CDR3 is TGTGCCAGCAGCTTAGTAGCGGGGGTTTTGGAGACCCAGTACTTC. V is TRBV7-6 and J is TRBJ2-5; 9 nucleotides line up with TRBD2. V dropped 1 base and J dropped 5; count of bases not matched to a gene: 5. This CDR3 region has 15 residues. CDR1 is SGHVS and CDR2 is FNYEAQ in the germline V gene.

The J gene is TRBJ2-4, the V gene TRBV4-1, with 8 bases fitting TRBD1. The J call may be mistaken, given a closer DNA end match to TRBJ2-5. This CDR3 is built from 16 residues. Per the germline V gene, CDR1 is MGHRA and CDR2 is YSYEKL. CDR3 sequence reads: CASSQDRDRNQETQYF. CDR3 DNA: TGCGCCAGCAGCCAAGATAGGGACAGGAACCAAGAGACCCAGTACTTC.

The rearrangement uses TRBV5-4 and TRBJ2-7; D gene ambiguous. V was shortened by 1 base and J by 5 bases, with 13 bases between the two germline ends. Per the germline V gene, CDR1 is SGHNT and CDR2 is YYREEE (reference sequence). The CDR3 length is 14 residues. CDR3 nucleotides: TGTGCCAGCAGCTTGCCAAACAGACCCGACGAGCAGTACTTC. Translation: CASSLPNRPDEQYF.

J is TRBJ2-7 and V is TRBV5-1; D uncertain. This CDR3 region has 15 residues. The ends were cut back, 1 base at V and 2 bases at J, with 13 bases in the middle. Germline V gives CDR1 SGHRS, CDR2 YFSETQ. In DNA, the CDR3 is TGCGCCAGCAGCTTGCCTCCACCCGGCCCCTACGAGCAGTACTTC. It specifies CASSLPPPGPYEQYF.

The V gene is TRBV27, the J gene TRBJ1-5; 10 bases agree with TRBD1. V shed 5 bases and J 7 bases; nucleotides not matched to a gene: 5. Germline CDR1 reads MNHEY; CDR2 reads SMNVEV (reference sequence). CDR3 length equals 14 residues. CDR3 nucleotides: TGTGCCAGCAGTGACGGGACAGGGGTACAGCCCCAGCATTTT. This translates into CASSDGTGVQPQHF.

J is TRBJ2-4 and V is TRBV7-6; no clear D gene. CDR1 and CDR2 from the germline V gene are SGHVS and FNYEAQ. V lost 2 bases, J lost 2 bases, and 7 bases lay in between. CDR3 length equals 14 residues. Here the CDR3 reads CASSLLGPKNIQYF. CDR3 sequence (DNA): TGTGCCAGCAGCTTACTCGGGCCCAAAAACATTCAGTACTTC.

CDR3 amino acids: CASSSPGQGRYEQYF. CDR3 nucleotide sequence: TGTGCCAGCAGTTCCCCAGGACAGGGTCGCTACGAGCAGTACTTC. This chain joins TRBV6-5 and TRBJ2-7, with 8 bases that match TRBD1. Germline loops: CDR1 MNHEY, CDR2 SVGAGI. The length of the CDR3 is 15 residues. V shed 4 bases and J 3 bases; nucleotides not matched to a gene: 8.

The V call is TRBV11-1, the J call TRBJ2-3; 10 nucleotides align to TRBD1. V was clipped by 4 bases and J by 6 bases; unmatched bases: 7. CDR1 and CDR2 (germline): SGHAT, FQDESV (reference sequence). The CDR3 loop spans 15 amino acids. The CDR3 reads CASSSRQGASDTQYF. DNA for the CDR3: TGTGCCAGCAGCTCAAGACAGGGGGCTTCGGATACGCAGTATTTT.

The chain links TRBV20-1 to TRBJ2-5, with 7 bases identical to TRBD1. The germline V gene encodes CDR1 DFQATT and CDR2 SNEGSKA (reference sequence). The CDR3 extends over 14 amino acids. With V trimmed by 1 base and J by 3 bases, 5 bases remained unmatched. The CDR3 protein is CSARGRGGEETQYF. The CDR3, as DNA: TGCAGTGCTAGAGGAAGAGGGGGCGAAGAGACCCAGTACTTC.

This clonotype showed up many times. The chain combines TRBV3-1 with TRBJ2-7; D uncertain. Germline CDR1 LGHDT, CDR2 YNNKEL (reference sequence). The ends were cut back, 3 bases at V and 7 bases at J, with 10 bases in the middle. The CDR3 contains 12 residues. The CDR3 DNA is TGTGCCAGCAGCCATCGGGTGAGAGAGCAGTACTTC. Amino acids: CASSHRVREQYF.

The V and J genes are TRBV20-1 and TRBJ1-1; no clear D gene. Germline CDR1 reads DFQATT; CDR2 reads SNEGSKA (reference sequence). V gave up 7 bases and J gave up 0 bases, with 15 bases separating them. This CDR3 region has 14 residues. CDR3 nucleotide sequence: TGCAGTGTCGTCCAGGCCCGAATGAACACTGAAGCTTTCTTT. Protein sequence: CSVVQARMNTEAFF.

The chain has TRBV7-8 and TRBJ2-1, with TRBD1 matching over 9 bases. CDR3 size: 16 residues. Germline CDR1 is SGHVS and CDR2 is FQNEAQ. V lost 2 bases to trimming and J lost 8 bases; unmatched junction nucleotides: 10. The CDR3 coding sequence is TGTGCCAGCAGCTTATACAGGGGGCCGCTTCGGGATGAGCAGTTCTTC. It specifies CASSLYRGPLRDEQFF.

This clonotype has only one observation. V gene TRBV4-1 combines with J gene TRBJ1-1; weak D call: TRBD1 (5 bases). V lost 1 base and J lost 7, with 25 bases in between. The CDR3 covers 18 residues. CDR1 and CDR2 from the germline V gene are MGHRA and YSYEKL. The CDR3 region has the DNA TGCGCCAGCAGCCAAGGCGCGGTTTGGGAGGGGCTAGCGGATGAAGCTTTCTTT. Protein product: CASSQGAVWEGLADEAFF.

The rearrangement joins TRBV6-5 to TRBJ1-5; 10 bases agree with TRBD1. V lost 0 bases to trimming and J lost 7 bases; unmatched junction nucleotides: 9. The CDR3 has 17 residues. Germline values: CDR1 MNHEY, CDR2 SVGAGI. The DNA for the CDR3 is TGTGCCAGCAGTTACTCAGTCCCGGGACAGGGGCGACAGCCCCAGCATTTT. The encoded protein is CASSYSVPGQGRQPQHF.

This clonotype has a handful of counts. V is TRBV5-1 and J is TRBJ2-7, with D possibly matching TRBD1 (6 bases). Between the trimmed V and J ends, which lost 3 bases and 5 bases, there was a span of 21 bases. The germline CDR1 and CDR2 sequences are SGHRS and YFSETQ. This CDR3 spans 16 amino acids. CDR3 bases: TGCGCCAGCAGCTCCCATACTCAGGGGCGCATCGACGAGCAGTACTTC. Translating gives CASSSHTQGRIDEQYF.

The chain links TRBV5-1 to TRBJ2-1, with 10 bases that match TRBD2. V shed 2 bases, J shed 7 bases, and the junction held 6 bases outside the gene matches. This CDR3 comprises 15 residues. Germline values: CDR1 SGHRS, CDR2 YFSETQ. CDR3 in DNA: TGCGCCAGCAGCTTAGCGGGGGGGCGGACAAATGAGCAGTTCTTC. Its translation: CASSLAGGRTNEQFF.

The chain combines TRBV28 with TRBJ1-5, with D possibly matching TRBD1 (6 bases). Trimming shortened V by 1 base and J by 4 bases, and 20 bases separated the two germline ends. The germline V gene encodes CDR1 MDHEN and CDR2 SYDVKM. This CDR3 is built from 18 residues. The CDR3 sequence: CASSLFDAWTETNQPQHF. In nucleotides, the CDR3 is TGTGCCAGCAGTTTATTCGACGCCTGGACAGAAACAAATCAGCCCCAGCATTTT.

V is TRBV3-1 and J is TRBJ2-5, with D unresolved. V was shortened by 2 bases and J by 4 bases, with 14 bases between the two germline ends. Germline loops: CDR1 LGHDT, CDR2 YNNKEL (reference sequence). The CDR3 covers 15 residues. CDR3 region: CASSQTRTSLETQYF. The CDR3 nucleotides read TGTGCCAGCAGCCAAACCAGGACCTCTCTAGAGACCCAGTACTTC.